This paragraph covers one TCR beta chain sequence. The data belong to a study of T cells in localized non-small cell lung cancer. The CDR3 consists of 13 residues. V shed 6 bases and J shed 2 bases, with 10 bases lying between them. From germline, CDR1 is KGHSY and CDR2 FQNENV. TCRdb keeps only in-frame clones here, not all; method: immunoSEQ multiplex PCR. The data hold roughly 30,000 clones, with roughly 90% observed a single time. The sequences come from peripheral blood, collected before any cancer treatment. This rearrangement joins TRBV16 to TRBJ2-5; D is uncertain. The sequence was collected from a woman aged 18 to 55 with stage I lung adenocarcinoma. The CDR3 sequence: CASSSAYQETQYF. Written as DNA, the CDR3 is TGTGCCAGCAGTTCGGCGTATCAAGAGACCCAGTACTTC.